This entry is about one TCR beta chain. Its antigen target is currently unknown. Qualities for individual bases were not recorded, and no much larger clone is one base off. TCRbeta CDR3 regions were amplified from genomic DNA by means of the immunoSEQ Assay, a bias-controlled multiplex PCR. In the original analysis: Within the assay, amplification of reference gene primers was used to estimate how many nucleated cells each sample contained. To quantify the absolute abundance of each unique TCRbeta CDR3 rearrangement, sequence reads were collapsed and filtered. Productive Simpson clonality was computed per sample as the square root of Simpson's diversity index over productive rearrangements. Entries here come from immuneACCESS through TCRdb and include only in-frame sequences with V and J called. Some clones fail to appear in such tables; in the studies checked, an unresolved V gene covers under half of the shortfall, and the cause of the remainder is unknown. V and J calls and clone size come straight from that table; D and trimming were deduced from the DNA. The sample table shows approximately 170,000 clones, and 86% are seen once. The ten biggest clones cover under 5% of the sample.

These data come from a study of blood T cell repertoires in COVID-19 (dated by TCRdb to 2020 to 2022). For the study in its entirety: The collaborator samples originated in the United States, Italy and Spain and spanned the acute and convalescent phases of COVID-19. Subjects who had been exposed to COVID-19, were actively infected with it, or had recovered from it provided the deeply sampled blood TCRbeta repertoires that made up the dataset. The sample metadata nearly always contained a de-identified subject ID, COVID-19 status, age in years and sex. The samples were drawn from two sources: the first 160 participants of the ongoing ImmuneRACE study, and 1,000 to 1,500 subjects contributed by 6 global collaborators. The prospective study material was composed of cDNA or gDNA derived from T cells, B-cell-depleted T cells, or PBMCs. Where HLA class I and class II types were available, the types were taken from metadata supplied by the sample provider, not from assay-based typing. The repertoires were released in a freely available public database intended as a resource for research on the immune response to SARS-CoV-2. The paper as a whole reports these results and caveats: The quantity of clinical and demographic metadata differed by source and by participant and was supplied without curation.

Looking up the germline V gene (reference sequence) yields CDR1 SEHNR and CDR2 FQNEAQ. Unmatched junction bases come to 3, with V trimmed by 5 bases and J by 5 bases. Measured from the cysteine to the phenylalanine, the CDR3 is 13 residues long. Of the read, only the CDR3 DNA is kept; its 39 bases are in frame from base 1. Collaborating institutions collected whole blood in K2EDTA tubes following their own protocols. For TCRbeta analysis, collaborators shipped samples in one of three forms: frozen whole blood, isolated PBMCs, or DNA extracted from either of those sample types. The TCR was taken from a woman in her 70s with acute or convalescent COVID-19. The chain is assembled from TRBV7-9 and TRBJ1-3, with 7 middle bases fitting TRBD1. Sequencing input: peripheral blood. The CDR3 corresponds to CASSPRGRNTIYF. The nucleotide sequence reads as follows: TGTGCCAGCAGCCCAAGGGGGCGAAACACCATATATTTT.